A single sample gave rise to the 11 T cell receptor beta chains below, sequenced in a study of breast tumors, draining lymph nodes, adjacent tissues listed by TCRdb under 2016. The library came from multiplex PCR. The instrument was an Illumina HiSeq 2000. TCRdb applied fastp at Q25 and MiXCR to the public reads, then kept only in-frame beta chains. Rows merge per CDR3 protein into single entries with the most common DNA and genes. The sample table records 130,000 or so distinct CDR3 sequences; approximately 21% of these occur just once. The ten largest clonotypes hold roughly 2.2% of the sample. The lymph node samples were taken from the axillary draining lymph nodes of breast cancer patients. The sequencing sample was made of axillary lymph node tissue. The receptors were gathered from a female donor with breast cancer. Some clones in this sample may be carry-over from other donors' samples.

This clonotype appeared many times. The genes are TRBV7-8 and TRBJ1-2; D uncertain. This CDR3 has 13 amino acids. The ends were cut back, 5 bases at V and 3 bases at J, with 10 bases in the middle. Germline assignment: CDR1 SGHVS and CDR2 FQNEAQ. The CDR3 nucleotides read TGTGCCAGCAGCGACGTGGGGTACTATGGCTACACCTTC. It translates to CASSDVGYYGYTF. Full variable domain (rest looked up from reference TRBV7-8 and TRBJ1-2): GAGVSQSPRYKVAKRGQDVALRCDPISGHVSLFWYQQALGQGPEFLTYFQNEAQLDKSGLPSDRFFAERPEGSVSTLKIQRTQQEDSAVYLCASSDVGYYGYTFGSGTRLTVV.

This clonotype was seen many times. The chain couples TRBV6-1 to TRBJ2-3, with TRBD2 identical over 11 bases. Germline values: CDR1 MNHNS, CDR2 SASEGT. CDR3 size: 19 residues. V gave up 5 bases and J gave up 2 bases; unmatched junction bases: 15. This CDR3 is CASSPRGSGRATNTDTQYF. The CDR3 nucleotides read TGTGCCAGCAGTCCCCGGGGTAGCGGGAGGGCCACTAACACAGATACGCAGTATTTT.

This clonotype has just a few counts. The chain couples TRBV5-1 to TRBJ2-6; no clear D gene. Germline V gene sequence: CDR1 SGHRS, CDR2 YFSETQ. This CDR3 has 16 residues. V lost 4 bases, J lost 3 bases, and 14 bases lay in between. CDR3: CASSPLLGIGANVLTF. CDR3 DNA sequence: TGCGCCAGCAGCCCCCTTCTTGGGATTGGGGCCAACGTCCTGACTTTC. Full variable domain (remainder filled in from reference TRBV5-1 and TRBJ2-6): KAGVTQTPRYLIKTRGQQVTLSCSPISGHRSVSWYQQTPGQGLQFLFEYFSETQRNKGNFPGRFSGRQFSNSRSEMNVSTLELGDSALYLCASSPLLGIGANVLTFGAGSRLTVL.

There are many counts of this clonotype. This chain links TRBV19 with TRBJ2-5; 8 bases align to TRBD2. The ends lost 1 base at V and 5 bases at J; junction bases unmatched: 9. This CDR3 has 16 residues. Per germline, CDR1 LNHDA and CDR2 SQIVND (reference sequence). The CDR3 DNA follows: TGTGCCAGTAGTATAGCGGGAGGGCCAGTTCGCGAGACCCAGTACTTC. It specifies CASSIAGGPVRETQYF.

There are many counts of this clonotype. The rearrangement joins TRBV6-1 to TRBJ2-7; 11 nucleotides agree with TRBD1. The CDR3 has 14 residues. CDR1 is MNHNS and CDR2 is SASEGT in the germline V gene. The trim removed 0 bases at V and 6 bases at J, leaving 1 base unmatched. CDR3 loop: CASSEAGTGGEQYF. The CDR3 DNA is TGTGCCAGCAGTGAAGCCGGGACAGGGGGCGAGCAGTACTTC.

This clonotype was seen repeatedly, ten times or more. The chain links TRBV2 to TRBJ2-1; a possible D gene is TRBD2 (6 bases). The CDR3 sequence is 15 residues long. Germline CDR1 SNHLY, CDR2 FYNNEI. The V end was cut by 7 bases, the J end by 4 bases, with 17 bases between. The CDR3 DNA sequence: TGTGCCAGCATGTGGGTGCTAGCGAGGTACAATGAGCAGTTCTTC. It translates to CASMWVLARYNEQFF.

This clonotype showed up just a few times. This chain links TRBV9 with TRBJ1-3; D perhaps matches TRBD1 (6 bases). The V and J ends lost 3 bases and 0 bases respectively, with 13 bases between them. Germline values: CDR1 SGDLS, CDR2 YYNGEE. The CDR3 covers 16 residues. The CDR3 sequence: CASSANREGSGNTIYF. In nucleotides, the CDR3 is TGTGCCAGCAGCGCCAACAGGGAAGGCTCTGGAAACACCATATATTTT.

The CDR3 here is CASSQGGGRRPDRYTF. DNA of the CDR3: TGTGCCAGCAGCCAAGGGGGGGGCCGCCGCCCCGATCGCTACACCTTC. The rearrangement joins TRBV27 to TRBJ1-2; D perhaps matches TRBD1 (6 bases). The CDR3 is 16 residues long. Deletions cut 6 bases from V and 9 bases from J, with 26 bases between. Germline values: CDR1 MNHEY, CDR2 SMNVEV (reference sequence).

This clonotype was recorded a few times. An end of the junction does not agree with germline; a read error may underlie this. This chain links TRBV11-2 with TRBJ2-1; 9 bases fit TRBD2. The germline V gene encodes CDR1 SGHAT and CDR2 FQNNGV. This CDR3 contains 15 residues. CDR3 DNA: TGTGCCAGCAGCTTAGCACTAGCGGGCTACAATGAGCAGTCCTTC. It translates to CASSLALAGYNEQSF. Supplemented by reference TRBV11-2 and TRBJ2-1, the full variable domain reads EAGVAQSPRYKIIEKRQSVAFWCNPISGHATLYWYQQILGQGPKLLIQFQNNGVVDDSQLPKDRFSAERLKGVDSTLKIQPAKLEDSAVYLCASSLALAGYNEQSFGPGTRLTVL.

The CDR3 loop is CASSRGAEGMYGNQPQHF. The DNA of the CDR3 is TGTGCCAGCAGCCGAGGGGCGGAGGGGATGTATGGAAATCAGCCCCAGCATTTT. The chain is built from TRBV5-5 and TRBJ1-5; possibly TRBD1 for D (5 bases). Germline V CDR1 and CDR2: SGHKS, YYEKEE (reference sequence). The CDR3 consists of 18 residues. The V end lost 4 bases, the J end lost 4 bases, and 24 bases lay between the germline ends.

This clonotype has at least ten counts. V is TRBV6-5 and J is TRBJ2-2; D unclear. Germline CDR1 reads MNHEY; CDR2 reads SVGAGI. Deletions cut 6 bases from V and 4 bases from J, with 6 bases between. CDR3 size: 12 residues. CDR3 protein: CASSSVTGELFF. The CDR3 coding sequence is TGTGCCAGCAGCTCAGTCACCGGGGAGCTGTTTTTT.